The T cell receptor beta chain described here comes from a study of OX40 agonist ivuxolimab in advanced cancers. Per the germline V gene, CDR1 is MNHNS and CDR2 is SASEGT. V lost 10 bases and J lost 5, with 20 bases in between. CDR3 length: 15 residues. The data were produced by immunoSEQ multiplex PCR, yet TCRdb's version contains in-frame clones alone and is incomplete. The sample includes approximately 40,000 clones, 92% of them seen just once. Sample: CD4+ or CD8+ T cells sorted from blood, taken in a trial of the OX40 agonist ivuxolimab. The sequence was collected from an adult with an advanced solid tumor such as melanoma, head and neck, liver or kidney cancer. V is TRBV6-1 and J is TRBJ1-4, with D hard to call. The CDR3 nucleotides are TGTGCCACCTCCATTGTCCGACTGCTAAATGAAAAACTGTTTTTT. Its translation is CATSIVRLLNEKLFF.